This note documents a single T cell receptor beta chain sequence. The record originates from a study of CD8 T cells in Susac syndrome. With random hexamers, reverse transcription was performed on about 0.5 to 1 ug of RNA. TCRdb called the immunoSEQ multiplex PCR reads again in MiXCR, with one record for every CDR3 protein. The table records approximately 200,000 distinct CDR3 sequences, more than 85% of them present only once. Trimming removed 6 bases at V and 0 bases at J, with 24 bases between. This CDR3 region has 19 residues. Germline V lookup: CDR1 SGHTA, CDR2 FQGTGA. This receptor was taken from a human donor with multiple sclerosis. The chain carries TRBV7-3 and TRBJ1-3, with no clear D. Sequenced sample: CD8+ T cells from PBMCs. CDR3 in amino acids: CASSTTGPRRFISGNTIYF. CDR3 nucleotide sequence: TGTGCCAGCAGTACCACCGGGCCCCGACGCTTCATCTCTGGAAACACCATATATTTT.